This paragraph reports one T cell receptor (beta chain). Antigen specificity is unknown. Sampling of alopecia areata patients yielded lesional scalp punch biopsies as well as peripheral blood. Trimming left V 5 bases short and J 1 base short, with 14 bases between. From germline, CDR1 is SGHTA and CDR2 FQGNSA. The CDR3 covers 16 residues. The data were taken from a study of CD8+ T cells in alopecia areata. Across the whole study: The study gave tofacitinib for 6 to 18 months, then 6 months off drug.

Reverse transcribed after extraction, RNA yielded cDNA as the sequencing template. Using immunoSEQ multiplex PCR, the repertoire was profiled, and TCRdb retains in-frame clones only, with some absent. Counted here are about 150,000 clones, around three fifths occurring once; the ten biggest clones make up 5% to 7%. Study results and limitations: Lesional scalp exceeded normal scalp in clonality, especially in alopecia totalis/universalis. Researchers reported that TCR sharing among patients proved less clear than in mice, possibly HLA-linked.

The starting material was CD4+ T cells sorted from blood, obtained at week 0. This receptor was taken from a human donor with alopecia areata. The V gene is TRBV7-2, the J gene TRBJ2-2, with D perhaps matching TRBD1 or TRBD2 (5 bases each). The CDR3 coding sequence is TGTGCCAGCAGCCCCTGGGGGTCGGGGAACACCGGGGAGCTGTTTTTT. Amino acid sequence: CASSPWGSGNTGELFF.